The clone carrying this T cell receptor (beta chain) came up once. Its specificity is unknown. This sample was included in a study of Tregs in tolerant kidney transplant recipients. Broader study findings: Biological reproducibility was not directly addressed, but technical replication error appeared minimal.

Produced via immunoSEQ multiplex PCR; TCRdb's table is partial and in-frame only. The table records under 80,000 clones, roughly 85% of them present only once. This CDR3 region has 17 residues. The germline V and J ends were trimmed by 4 bases and 0 bases, with 17 bases remaining between them. Germline V gene lookup returns CDR1 SGHKS and CDR2 YYEKEE (reference sequence). The receptor was isolated from a human donor who received a combined kidney and bone marrow transplant. The sequences come from Tregs from blood, collected before the transplant. J is TRBJ1-5 and V is TRBV5-5; D might be TRBD1 (5 bases). Written as DNA, the CDR3 is TGTGCCAGCAGCCCTGACGCGAGGGGTTATAGCAATCAGCCCCAGCATTTT. Amino acids: CASSPDARGYSNQPQHF.